Below, one T cell receptor beta chain is given with its context. The entry originates in a study of blood T cell repertoires in COVID-19. Study at large: There were acute and convalescent COVID-19 samples, and they came from the United States, Italy and Spain. The cDNA or gDNA used as material had been derived from T cells, B-cell-depleted T cells, or PBMCs.

Original data processing: Estimated nucleated cell counts came from reference gene primer amplification. The repertoire was sequenced with immunoSEQ multiplex PCR; TCRdb's copy has only in-frame clones and lacks some. For V, J and clone size, that table is used; D and trimming come from the DNA. Of some 180,000 clones in the sample, about nine tenths are singletons; the top ten hold about 7%. This CDR3 is built from 14 residues. Germline V gives CDR1 SGDLS, CDR2 YYNGEE. V trimming: 0 bases; J trimming: 3 bases; junction bases outside the gene matches: 3. The genes are TRBV9 and TRBJ2-7; TRBD1 aligns across 7 bases. The clonotype was recovered from a man in his forties with acute or convalescent COVID-19. The sequenced sample was peripheral blood. The CDR3 here is CASSVAGTDYEQYF. CDR3 nucleotide sequence: TGTGCCAGCAGCGTAGCGGGGACAGACTACGAGCAGTACTTC.